This T cell receptor (beta chain) was obtained from a study of blood T cell repertoires in COVID-19. For the study at large: PBMCs, B-cell-depleted T cells, or T cells were the source of the cDNA or gDNA that made up the material.

Study members were between about 18 and 100 years old and lived in approximately 25 US regions. Participants' own reports of clinical history determined their cohort assignment. In its sample, this clone was seen a few times. The CDR3 contains 16 residues. With 6 bases removed from V and 0 bases from J, the gap between germline ends came to 12 bases. The V gene's germline CDR1 is LNHDA and CDR2 SQIVND (reference sequence). Per the original data handling: Amplifying reference gene primers gave estimates of nucleated cell counts. Method: immunoSEQ multiplex PCR; TCRdb's copy keeps in-frame clones and lacks some. V and J calls and clone size are as listed in that table; D and trimming were resolved from the DNA. The sample holds approximately 450,000 clones, about 90% seen once.

The V and J genes are TRBV19 and TRBJ2-6, with a tentative D call TRBD1 (6 bases). The specimen sequenced was PBMCs or T cells enriched from blood (not recorded which). The TCR comes from a woman in her late teens or twenties with acute COVID-19. CDR3 sequence (DNA): TGTGCCAGTAGGCTCAGGGGAAGCTCTGGGGCCAACGTCCTGACTTTC. Translation: CASRLRGSSGANVLTF.